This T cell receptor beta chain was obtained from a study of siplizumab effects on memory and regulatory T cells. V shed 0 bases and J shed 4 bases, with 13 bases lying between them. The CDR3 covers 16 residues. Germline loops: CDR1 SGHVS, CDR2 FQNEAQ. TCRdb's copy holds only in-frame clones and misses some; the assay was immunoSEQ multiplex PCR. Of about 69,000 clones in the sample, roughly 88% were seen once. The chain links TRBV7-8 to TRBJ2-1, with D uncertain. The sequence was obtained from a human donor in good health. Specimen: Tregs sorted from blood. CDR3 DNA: TGTGCCAGCAGCTTAGCAGCCCGCACAGCTTACAATGAGCAGTTCTTC. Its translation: CASSLAARTAYNEQFF.